Presented here are 28 T cell receptor beta chains from one specimen sequenced in a study of cytomegalovirus exposure and HLA in healthy donors. The study ran its PCR with 60 Vbeta and 13 Jbeta primers. Sequenced by immunoSEQ multiplex PCR; TCRdb stores in-frame clones only, minus some. This table has about 120,000 clones, around three fifths appearing once. Source material: PBMCs. These receptors originate from a middle-aged woman in good health and CMV-seropositive.

CDR3 DNA sequence: TGTGCCAGTAGACTACAGGGGGGAATCACTGAAGCTTTCTTT. Protein: CASRLQGGITEAFF. V usage is TRBV19 and J usage is TRBJ1-1, with TRBD1 matching over 8 bases. This CDR3 has 14 amino acids. Germline CDR1 and CDR2: LNHDA and SQIVND (reference sequence). Trimming at V came to 6 bases and at J to 4 bases, leaving 7 bases not matched to a gene.

The V gene is TRBV28, the J gene TRBJ1-5; no clear D gene. The CDR3 sequence is 15 residues long. Trimming stripped 5 bases from V and 3 bases from J, with 14 bases between. From germline, CDR1 is MDHEN and CDR2 SYDVKM. The CDR3 sequence is CASSTNPGPNQPQHF. The CDR3 DNA reads as TGTGCCAGCAGTACTAACCCTGGCCCCAATCAGCCCCAGCATTTT. The full variable domain, its missing parts supplied by reference TRBV28 and TRBJ1-5, is DVKVTQSSRYLVKRTGEKVFLECVQDMDHENMFWYRQDPGLGLRLIYFSYDVKMKEKGDIPEGYSVSREKKERFSLILESASTNQTSMYLCASSTNPGPNQPQHFGDGTRLSIL.

The chain joins TRBV30 to TRBJ2-2; weak D call: TRBD1 (5 bases). Germline V gene sequence: CDR1 GTSNPN, CDR2 SVGIG (reference sequence). The CDR3 runs to 13 residues. Between the trimmed V and J ends, which lost 5 bases and 3 bases, there was a span of 10 bases. CDR3 in DNA: TGTGCCTGGTTTATCAGGGACACCGGGGAGCTGTTTTTT. It codes for CAWFIRDTGELFF.

The chain carries TRBV19 and TRBJ2-7; 7 positions match TRBD1. Trimming took 7 bases from V and 3 from J; bases not matched to a gene: 6. Germline assignment: CDR1 LNHDA and CDR2 SQIVND (reference sequence). The CDR3 covers 13 residues. CDR3 DNA: TGTGCCAGTAATGGACAGGACGGCTACGAGCAGTACTTC. Translating gives CASNGQDGYEQYF.

The chain joins TRBV7-2 to TRBJ2-3; D is perhaps TRBD2 (5 bases). V lost 5 bases and J lost 6, with 12 bases in between. Germline V gives CDR1 SGHTA, CDR2 FQGNSA. CDR3 size: 13 residues. This CDR3 is CASSPWGADTQYF. Written as DNA, the CDR3 is TGTGCCAGCAGCCCCTGGGGAGCCGATACGCAGTATTTT. Looking up the rest from reference TRBV7-2 and TRBJ2-3 gives the full variable domain: GAGVSQSPSNKVTEKGKDVELRCDPISGHTALYWYRQSLGQGLEFLIYFQGNSAPDKSGLPSDRFSAERTGGSVSTLTIQRTQQEDSAVYLCASSPWGADTQYFGPGTRLTVL.

The DNA for the CDR3 is TGTGCCAGTAGTGGCCGACTAGTGGCGCCCTACGAGCAGTACTTC. Amino acids: CASSGRLVAPYEQYF. This rearrangement joins TRBV19 to TRBJ2-7, with a weak D call TRBD2 (6 bases). CDR1 is LNHDA, CDR2 SQIVND, per germline (reference sequence). The CDR3 loop spans 15 amino acids. Trimming stripped 5 bases from V and 2 bases from J, with 16 bases between.

This chain connects TRBV19 to TRBJ1-2, with D hard to call. The CDR3 covers 15 residues. CDR1 LNHDA and CDR2 SQIVND come from the germline V gene (reference sequence). The V end was cut by 3 bases, the J end by 1 base, with 12 bases between. This CDR3 is CASSMEGDFNYGYTF. The CDR3 nucleotides read TGTGCCAGTAGTATGGAGGGAGACTTTAACTATGGCTACACCTTC. Variable domain in full (rest from reference TRBV19 and TRBJ1-2): DGGITQSPKYLFRKEGQNVTLSCEQNLNHDAMYWYRQDPGQGLRLIYYSQIVNDFQKGDIAEGYSVSREKKESFPLTVTSAQKNPTAFYLCASSMEGDFNYGYTFGSGTRLTVV.

This clone was seen a single time. The genes are TRBV5-6 and TRBJ1-3; D not resolved. Per germline, CDR1 SGHDT and CDR2 YYEEEE. The CDR3 has 16 amino acids. The ends were cut back, 5 bases at V and 4 bases at J, with 19 bases in the middle. CDR3 sequence reads: CASSTEGGYMGNTIYF. CDR3 DNA sequence: TGTGCCAGCAGTACCGAGGGAGGGTATATGGGAAACACCATATATTTT.

This clone was seen a single time. This chain links TRBV5-6 with TRBJ1-5; 8 bases fit TRBD1. With 4 bases clipped from V and 11 bases from J, the junction kept 5 bases outside the gene matches. The germline gives CDR1 SGHDT, CDR2 YYEEEE. CDR3 length: 12 residues. The CDR3 region has the DNA TGTGCCAGCAGCCTCGACAGGGGCGCCCAGCATTTT. Protein: CASSLDRGAQHF.

The chain uses TRBV5-6 and TRBJ2-2; weak D call: TRBD1 (5 bases). CDR1 and CDR2 from the germline V gene are SGHDT and YYEEEE. Trimming removed 4 bases at V and 6 bases at J, with 16 bases between. The CDR3 totals 15 residues. The CDR3 protein is CASSRGSPISGELFF. The CDR3 DNA reads TGTGCCAGCAGCAGGGGAAGCCCAATTTCCGGGGAGCTGTTTTTT.

This chain links TRBV19 with TRBJ1-2; D remains ambiguous. Trimming pared 0 bases from V and 8 bases from J, leaving 13 bases between. CDR3 length: 14 amino acids. The germline V gene encodes CDR1 LNHDA and CDR2 SQIVND (reference sequence). The CDR3 DNA follows: TGTGCCAGTAGTATAGATGGCAGATTGGTGGGCTACACCTTC. It specifies CASSIDGRLVGYTF.

This clone was counted only a few times. This chain joins TRBV19 and TRBJ1-5; D might be TRBD1 (5 bases). The CDR3 totals 15 residues. V was shortened by 7 bases and J by 3 bases, with 16 bases between the two germline ends. Germline assignment: CDR1 LNHDA and CDR2 SQIVND (reference sequence). The CDR3: CASKPHRGDNQPQHF. The CDR3 nucleotides are TGTGCCAGTAAACCCCATCGGGGGGACAATCAGCCCCAGCATTTT. Filled out from reference TRBV19 and TRBJ1-5, the complete variable domain reads DGGITQSPKYLFRKEGQNVTLSCEQNLNHDAMYWYRQDPGQGLRLIYYSQIVNDFQKGDIAEGYSVSREKKESFPLTVTSAQKNPTAFYLCASKPHRGDNQPQHFGDGTRLSIL.

The chain has TRBV11-2 and TRBJ2-1; 13 nucleotides line up with TRBD2. The CDR3 is 16 amino acids. The junction had 6 bases not matched to a gene; V was cut back by 3 bases and J by 7 bases. CDR1 SGHAT and CDR2 FQNNGV come from the germline V gene. The CDR3 coding sequence is TGTGCCAGCAGCTTTGAGGGACTAGCGGGAATGAATGAGCAGTTCTTC. Translating gives CASSFEGLAGMNEQFF.

The V call is TRBV7-9, the J call TRBJ1-1; TRBD1 might be the D (6 bases). Trimming removed 6 bases at V and 0 bases at J, with 11 bases between. Germline V lookup: CDR1 SEHNR, CDR2 FQNEAQ (reference sequence). This CDR3 region has 14 residues. The CDR3, as DNA: TGTGCCAGCAGAAGGGGGAACCTGAACACTGAAGCTTTCTTT. It translates to CASRRGNLNTEAFF.

V and J are TRBV9 and TRBJ2-7, with 10 bases matching TRBD1. The germline V gene encodes CDR1 SGDLS and CDR2 YYNGEE. The V gene end was trimmed by 0 bases and the J gene end by 3 bases; junction bases not matched to a gene: 3. There are 15 residues in the CDR3. CDR3 residues: CASSVAGTGVYEQYF. Written as DNA, the CDR3 is TGTGCCAGCAGCGTAGCCGGGACAGGGGTCTACGAGCAGTACTTC.

The chain links TRBV15 to TRBJ2-3, with 9 bases fitting TRBD2. CDR3 length: 16 residues. In germline, CDR1 is LNHNV, CDR2 YYDKDF (reference sequence). V lost 0 bases, J lost 2 bases, and 3 bases stayed unmatched. The CDR3 loop is CATSRDGGGVTDTQYF. In nucleotides, the CDR3 is TGTGCCACCAGCAGAGATGGCGGGGGGGTCACAGATACGCAGTATTTT.

The genes are TRBV7-9 and TRBJ2-4, with D possibly TRBD1 on 5 matching bases. Germline values: CDR1 SEHNR, CDR2 FQNEAQ (reference sequence). The ends were cut back, 2 bases at V and 0 bases at J, with 5 bases in the middle. The CDR3 covers 14 residues. The CDR3 protein is CASSLRGAKNIQYF. CDR3 bases: TGTGCCAGCAGCTTAAGGGGAGCCAAAAACATTCAGTACTTC.

Only one count was recorded for this clone. The chain combines TRBV5-4 with TRBJ2-5; a weak D match, TRBD2 (6 bases). The CDR3 has 15 residues. Trimming took 4 bases from V and 4 from J, leaving 17 bases between them. In germline, CDR1 is SGHNT, CDR2 YYREEE (reference sequence). The CDR3 sequence is CASSPELLAGETQYF. The CDR3, as DNA: TGTGCCAGCAGCCCGGAACTACTAGCTGGAGAGACCCAGTACTTC.

The CDR3 DNA reads as TGTGCCAGCAGTGAACCTGGGGCGGTAAACACTGAAGCTTTCTTT. Its protein product is CASSEPGAVNTEAFF. The chain carries TRBV6-1 and TRBJ1-1, with D possibly being TRBD1 (5 bases). The CDR3 runs to 15 residues. V was pared by 2 bases and J by 2 bases, with 12 bases between. The germline V gene encodes CDR1 MNHNS and CDR2 SASEGT.

The chain uses TRBV18 and TRBJ1-1; D gene uncertain. Germline V gene data show CDR1 as KGHSH and CDR2 as LQKENI. The CDR3 loop spans 13 amino acids. Between the trimmed V and J ends, which lost 6 bases and 6 bases, there was a span of 14 bases. The CDR3 loop is CASSRAGTSEAFF. Here the CDR3 DNA reads TGTGCCAGCTCCCGGGCGGGAACGTCTGAAGCTTTCTTT. The full variable domain, in which reference TRBV18 and TRBJ1-1 provide the parts outside the CDR3, is NAGVMQNPRHLVRRRGQEARLRCSPMKGHSHVYWYRQLPEEGLKFMVYLQKENIIDESGMPKERFSAEFPKEGPSILRIQQVVRGDSAAYFCASSRAGTSEAFFGQGTRLTVV.

This sequence joins TRBV10-3 and TRBJ2-5, with D unresolved. V shed 2 bases and J shed 4 bases, with 5 bases lying between them. This CDR3 region has 12 residues. Germline assignment: CDR1 ENHRY and CDR2 SYGVKD. The CDR3 DNA sequence: TGTGCCATCAGTGAGCAGCGAGAGACCCAGTACTTC. It codes for CAISEQRETQYF.

This chain links TRBV6-7 with TRBJ1-6; D gene unclear. TRBV6-7 is labeled an ORF, and its function is uncertain. With 5 bases removed from V and 12 bases from J, the gap between germline ends came to 8 bases. CDR3 size: 11 residues. The CDR3 region is CASSNGGPLHF. DNA for the CDR3: TGTGCCAGCAGTAATGGCGGACCCCTCCACTTT.

This clone was detected only a few times. J is TRBJ2-5 and V is TRBV30, with a possible D match to TRBD2 (6 bases). The assigned J gene may be wrong: the sequence end matches TRBJ2-7 better. Germline CDR1 and CDR2: GTSNPN and SVGIG (reference sequence). The CDR3 length is 16 residues. The CDR3 here is CAWSPPWGDGRYEQYF. As DNA, the CDR3 is TGTGCCTGGAGTCCTCCCTGGGGGGACGGCCGCTACGAGCAGTACTTC.

A single count supports this clone. The chain has TRBV7-2 and TRBJ2-1; 8 bases are a match to TRBD2. This CDR3 has 13 amino acids. Trimming removed 5 bases from V and 7 bases from J; junction bases left unmatched: 4. Germline CDR1 is SGHTA and CDR2 is FQGNSA. DNA of the CDR3: TGTGCCAGCAGCCCGGGAGGGCCTAATGAGCAGTTCTTC. Amino acids: CASSPGGPNEQFF.

This chain uses TRBV7-2 with TRBJ1-4; 8 bases agree with TRBD1. CDR1 is SGHTA and CDR2 is FQGNSA in the germline V gene. This CDR3 is built from 15 residues. Germline trimming cut 2 bases from V and 5 bases from J; bases unmatched to any gene: 4. Written as DNA, the CDR3 is TGTGCCAGCAGCTTATGGACAGGGAGCAATGAAAAACTGTTTTTT. Encoded protein: CASSLWTGSNEKLFF. Using reference TRBV7-2 and TRBJ1-4 for the parts outside the CDR3, the full variable domain is GAGVSQSPSNKVTEKGKDVELRCDPISGHTALYWYRQSLGQGLEFLIYFQGNSAPDKSGLPSDRFSAERTGGSVSTLTIQRTQQEDSAVYLCASSLWTGSNEKLFFGSGTQLSVL.

The genes are TRBV9 and TRBJ2-3; 12 bases match TRBD2. J was trimmed by 4 bases and V by 0 bases; bases with no gene match: 6. In germline, CDR1 is SGDLS, CDR2 YYNGEE. This CDR3 contains 17 residues. The CDR3 loop is CASSVAELAGGADTQYF. Written as DNA, the CDR3 is TGTGCCAGCAGCGTAGCTGAACTAGCGGGGGGAGCAGATACGCAGTATTTT.

This rearrangement joins TRBV14 to TRBJ1-1, with D maybe TRBD1 (6 bases). The germline gives CDR1 SGHDN, CDR2 FVKESK. This CDR3 spans 13 amino acids. Trimming stripped 6 bases from V and 1 base from J, with 9 bases between. The CDR3 region has the DNA TGTGCCAGCAGTCGACAGGAGAACACTGAAGCTTTCTTT. Translation: CASSRQENTEAFF. Variable domain in full (rest from reference TRBV14 and TRBJ1-1): EAGVTQFPSHSVIEKGQTVTLRCDPISGHDNLYWYRRVMGKEIKFLLHFVKESKQDESGMPNNRFLAERTGGTYSTLKVQPAELEDSGVYFCASSRQENTEAFFGQGTRLTVV.

There are a few counts of this clone. This chain's CDR3 is CASSVDREQFF. In DNA form, the CDR3 reads TGTGCCAGCAGCGTAGACAGGGAGCAGTTCTTC. V usage is TRBV9 and J usage is TRBJ2-1; maybe TRBD1 (5 bases). The CDR3 extends over 11 amino acids. Trimming pared 0 bases from V and 10 bases from J, leaving 5 bases between. Germline V lookup: CDR1 SGDLS, CDR2 YYNGEE.